This T cell receptor (beta chain) was identified in a study of regulatory T cells in long-lasting Graves disease (TCRdb year 2021). About the investigation overall: Persistent Graves' disease was defined as antithyroid drug treatment for over 5 years with persistently positive TSH receptor autoantibodies. Patients with persistent Graves' disease were compared with patients with newly diagnosed Graves' disease using TCR sequencing and RNA sequencing of peripheral blood. The study was registered as a clinical trial and conducted in China. A total of some 35 samples underwent TCR sequencing, from around 13 patients with persistent Graves' disease and approximately 20 patients with newly diagnosed Graves' disease. In the clinical cohort, patients with persistent Graves' disease had used antithyroid drugs for an average of about 9.3 years.

CDR1 and CDR2 are read off the germline V gene (reference sequence) as LGHDT and YNNKEL. From the cysteine through the phenylalanine, the CDR3 covers 13 amino acids. The CDR3 DNA has 39 bases and is translated from base 1. The intended sense of this specimen's time point label: persistent/refractory GD, antithyroid drugs over 5 years with positive TRAb. RNA was extracted from PBMCs in TRIzol for both TCR sequencing and RNA sequencing. The diagnosis of Graves' disease followed American Thyroid Association guidelines. Patients for the study were recruited at an endocrinology department in Xi'an, China. From each patient, 8 to 10 milliliters of peripheral blood was collected into an EDTA anticoagulant tube. Ficoll Paque Plus density gradient separation was used to isolate PBMCs, and no further T cell sorting was performed. An Agilent 2100 Bioanalyzer and agarose gel were used to check RNA quality, while a NanoDrop 2000 measured RNA concentration.

Regarding this clonotype: What this receptor recognizes is not known. An end of the junction does not agree with germline; a read error may underlie this.

Overall study outcomes, separate from this receptor: Only the TCR beta chain was sequenced and analyzed. Preferential use of TRBV28, TRBJ1-2 and TRBJ2-5 was observed in persistent disease, whereas TRBV20-1 and TRBJ2-1 were favored in newly diagnosed disease. Persistent Graves' disease patients showed lower TCR Shannon entropy and fewer highly expanded clones than newly diagnosed patients, suggesting clonal expansion. The small sample size was acknowledged by the authors as a limitation that may reduce accuracy. Only peripheral blood was studied, because thyroid tissue, the primary lesion, was inaccessible. Patients with persistent disease shared more public clonotypes (about 3,000) than newly diagnosed patients did (about 1,000).

The library relied on multiplex PCR. The instrument given in TCRdb is Illumina HiSeq 4000. TCR beta libraries were built with iRepertoire HTBI primers and Arm-PCR amplification of CDR3 regions. Before sequencing, the PCR products went through gel purification. As for the original processing: Across samples, around 62 TRBV and 13 to 15 TRBJ segments were identified and used for gene usage analysis of CDR3 amino acid clonotypes. COPE and FqMerger were used to merge filtered high-quality paired reads into contigs. BLAST was used to align contigs to IMGT TRBV, TRBD and TRBJ reference genes, and CDR3 was defined according to IMGT. Any clonotype with a frequency above 0.1% was classified as a highly expanded clone. Shannon entropy was used to measure repertoire diversity, and the Gini coefficient was used to measure V-J evenness. Public clonotypes were defined as clonotypes shared by more than one individual. TCRdb reprocessed the public reads (quality trimming at Q25 with fastp, clone calling with MiXCR) and kept in-frame beta chains. Rows with a matching CDR3 protein are joined into one entry that keeps the most common DNA and genes. TCRdb's processing, not the study's, gives the V and J calls here. The sample table contains approximately 290,000 distinct CDR3 sequences; only one count was recorded for around 21% of them. Clones ranked in the top ten supply around 50% of the sample.

The input for sequencing was peripheral blood mononuclear cells (PBMCs), taken when the disease was refractory, from a patient treated with antithyroid drugs. The sequence derives from a female donor with Graves disease. In this chain, TRBV3-1 is recombined with TRBJ2-7; the D gene assignment is perhaps TRBD1 or TRBD2, with each matching 5 bases. The CDR3 region reads CASAQGRTYKQYF. The nucleotide sequence is given as TGTGCCAGCGCCCAGGGACGAACCTACAAGCAGTACTTC.